This T cell receptor beta chain was observed in a study of CXCR3-negative and CXCR3-positive naive CD8 T cells. Overall study results and limits: Hydrophobicity of TRB CDR3s was greater in CXCR3-positive naive cells than in CXCR3-negative naive cells.

Per the germline V gene, CDR1 is MDHEN and CDR2 is SYDVKM. The CDR3 has 13 amino acids. 5' RACE that incorporated UMI labels was used to prepare the TRB cDNA libraries. Reprocessing the 5' RACE reads, TCRdb reports a single entry for every CDR3 protein and omits DNA. Its table lists 6,000 to 8,500 distinct CDR3 sequences. Considering frequency, this clonotype is medium-sized. Antigen: not known. The receptor comes from a human donor in good health. Some clones in this sample may be carry-over from other donors' samples. The chain employs TRBV28 and TRBJ2-1; TCRdb reports TRBD2, a call that lacks DNA to check it against. Sequenced: naive CXCR3+ CD8+ T cells from blood. The subset: CD45RO-CCR7+CD27+CD95- naive CD8+ T cells expressing CXCR3 (TNR3+). The CDR3 reads CASIPRGYNEQFF.